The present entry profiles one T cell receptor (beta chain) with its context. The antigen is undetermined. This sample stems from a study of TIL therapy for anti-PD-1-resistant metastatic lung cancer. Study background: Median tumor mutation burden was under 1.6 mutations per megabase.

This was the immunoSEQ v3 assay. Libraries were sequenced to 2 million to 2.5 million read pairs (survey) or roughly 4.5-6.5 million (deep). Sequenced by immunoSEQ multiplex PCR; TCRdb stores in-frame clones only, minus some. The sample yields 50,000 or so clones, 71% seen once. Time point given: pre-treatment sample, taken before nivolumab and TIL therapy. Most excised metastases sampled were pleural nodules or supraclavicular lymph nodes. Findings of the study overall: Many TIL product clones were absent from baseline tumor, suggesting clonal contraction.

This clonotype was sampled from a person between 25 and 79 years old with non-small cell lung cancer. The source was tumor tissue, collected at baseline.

CDR3 coding DNA: TGTGCCAGCAGTCTCTTAAGGGCTGGAAACACCATATATTTT. Translating it yields CASSLLRAGNTIYF. The chain carries TRBV28 and TRBJ1-3; D unclear. V lost 5 bases and J 2 bases, leaving 10 bases between the germline ends. The CDR3 runs 14 residues. Germline V gene sequence: CDR1 MDHEN, CDR2 SYDVKM. Filled out from reference TRBV28 and TRBJ1-3, the complete variable domain reads DVKVTQSSRYLVKRTGEKVFLECVQDMDHENMFWYRQDPGLGLRLIYFSYDVKMKEKGDIPEGYSVSREKKERFSLILESASTNQTSMYLCASSLLRAGNTIYFGEGSWLTVV.